These 9 T cell receptor beta chains originate from one sample sequenced in a study of shared clonotypes between healthy human individuals. The assay was immunoSEQ multiplex PCR, and TCRdb's table has in-frame clones only and misses some. The sample lists roughly 2 million clones, 95% seen once, with 0.1% to 0.15% in the top ten. Sequenced material: naive CD4+ T cells sorted from blood. Subset defined: CD45RA+ positively selected. The receptors shown here come from a man aged 18 to 35 in good health.

This chain connects TRBV4-1 to TRBJ2-6; D not certain. V shed 0 bases and J shed 4 bases, with 13 bases lying between them. CDR3 length: 17 residues. The germline V gene has CDR1 MGHRA and CDR2 YSYEKL. The CDR3 DNA reads as TGCGCCAGCAGCCAAGATAGGGCCCGCCCCGGGGCCAACGTCCTGACTTTC. Encoded protein: CASSQDRARPGANVLTF.

The chain combines TRBV21-1 with TRBJ2-7; TRBD1 is the table's D call and was not checked against the DNA. TRBV21-1 is marked as a pseudogene. This CDR3 contains 15 residues. The CDR3 DNA is TGTGCCAGCAGCAAAGCCCGCAGGGTGGACTACGAGCAGTACTTC. It translates to CASSKARRVDYEQYF.

V and J are TRBV6-1 and TRBJ1-5; D might be TRBD1 (6 bases). This CDR3 region has 14 residues. Germline assignment: CDR1 MNHNS and CDR2 SASEGT. V lost 6 bases to trimming and J lost 3 bases, with 12 bases between them. The CDR3 here is CASSEGGNNQPQHF. Written as DNA, the CDR3 is TGTGCCAGCAGCGAGGGGGGGAACAATCAGCCCCAGCATTTT.

V usage is TRBV5-1 and J usage is TRBJ2-5; possible D gene TRBD2, 6 bases. There are 13 residues in the CDR3. Germline V gives CDR1 SGHRS, CDR2 YFSETQ. The ends were cut back, 1 base at V and 5 bases at J, with 9 bases in the middle. The CDR3 reads CASSLSSDETQYF. CDR3 in DNA: TGCGCCAGCAGCTTGTCTAGCGACGAGACCCAGTACTTC.

V usage is TRBV5-6 and J usage is TRBJ2-7, with TRBD2 identical over 8 bases. V was pared by 5 bases and J by 11 bases, with 21 bases of the junction left unmatched. The CDR3 covers 16 residues. Germline loops: CDR1 SGHDT, CDR2 YYEEEE. For the CDR3, the DNA is TGTGCCAGCAGTCGAGGACACCGATCTAGCTTCGGGGGGGAGTACTTC. This encodes CASSRGHRSSFGGEYF.

The chain recombines TRBV10-2 with TRBJ2-7; 9 bases map to TRBD1. The CDR3 totals 14 residues. Unmatched junction bases numbered 9, after V lost 10 bases and J lost 2 bases. Germline V CDR1 and CDR2: WSHSY, SAAADI. In DNA, the CDR3 is TGCGCCACCCTAGAAGGGACAGGGCCCTACGAGCAGTACTTC. Its protein is CATLEGTGPYEQYF.

This sequence joins TRBV5-4 and TRBJ2-7; 7 positions match TRBD1. CDR3 size: 15 residues. In germline, CDR1 is SGHNT, CDR2 YYREEE (reference sequence). The V gene end was trimmed by 5 bases and the J gene end by 3 bases; junction bases not matched to a gene: 11. The CDR3 spells CASRFWGQSNYEQYF. In DNA, the CDR3 is TGTGCCAGCAGATTTTGGGGACAGTCGAACTACGAGCAGTACTTC.

V gene TRBV10-3 combines with J gene TRBJ1-1, with 9 bases matching TRBD1. Losses at the gene ends were 1 base for V and 3 bases for J; bases not matched to a gene: 9. The germline gives CDR1 ENHRY, CDR2 SYGVKD. The CDR3 totals 17 residues. In nucleotides, the CDR3 is TGTGCCATCAGTGAGTGGCGACAGGGGGATTTGGACACTGAAGCTTTCTTT. Amino acids: CAISEWRQGDLDTEAFF.

The V and J genes are TRBV4-2 and TRBJ1-5; TRBD1 agrees at 7 bases. J was trimmed by 0 bases and V by 0 bases; bases with no gene match: 14. CDR1 is LGHNA, CDR2 YNFKEQ, per germline. The CDR3 spans 20 residues. The CDR3 loop is CASSQDNPDRTVYSNQPQHF. For the CDR3, the DNA is TGTGCCAGCAGCCAAGATAATCCGGACAGGACCGTCTATAGCAATCAGCCCCAGCATTTT.